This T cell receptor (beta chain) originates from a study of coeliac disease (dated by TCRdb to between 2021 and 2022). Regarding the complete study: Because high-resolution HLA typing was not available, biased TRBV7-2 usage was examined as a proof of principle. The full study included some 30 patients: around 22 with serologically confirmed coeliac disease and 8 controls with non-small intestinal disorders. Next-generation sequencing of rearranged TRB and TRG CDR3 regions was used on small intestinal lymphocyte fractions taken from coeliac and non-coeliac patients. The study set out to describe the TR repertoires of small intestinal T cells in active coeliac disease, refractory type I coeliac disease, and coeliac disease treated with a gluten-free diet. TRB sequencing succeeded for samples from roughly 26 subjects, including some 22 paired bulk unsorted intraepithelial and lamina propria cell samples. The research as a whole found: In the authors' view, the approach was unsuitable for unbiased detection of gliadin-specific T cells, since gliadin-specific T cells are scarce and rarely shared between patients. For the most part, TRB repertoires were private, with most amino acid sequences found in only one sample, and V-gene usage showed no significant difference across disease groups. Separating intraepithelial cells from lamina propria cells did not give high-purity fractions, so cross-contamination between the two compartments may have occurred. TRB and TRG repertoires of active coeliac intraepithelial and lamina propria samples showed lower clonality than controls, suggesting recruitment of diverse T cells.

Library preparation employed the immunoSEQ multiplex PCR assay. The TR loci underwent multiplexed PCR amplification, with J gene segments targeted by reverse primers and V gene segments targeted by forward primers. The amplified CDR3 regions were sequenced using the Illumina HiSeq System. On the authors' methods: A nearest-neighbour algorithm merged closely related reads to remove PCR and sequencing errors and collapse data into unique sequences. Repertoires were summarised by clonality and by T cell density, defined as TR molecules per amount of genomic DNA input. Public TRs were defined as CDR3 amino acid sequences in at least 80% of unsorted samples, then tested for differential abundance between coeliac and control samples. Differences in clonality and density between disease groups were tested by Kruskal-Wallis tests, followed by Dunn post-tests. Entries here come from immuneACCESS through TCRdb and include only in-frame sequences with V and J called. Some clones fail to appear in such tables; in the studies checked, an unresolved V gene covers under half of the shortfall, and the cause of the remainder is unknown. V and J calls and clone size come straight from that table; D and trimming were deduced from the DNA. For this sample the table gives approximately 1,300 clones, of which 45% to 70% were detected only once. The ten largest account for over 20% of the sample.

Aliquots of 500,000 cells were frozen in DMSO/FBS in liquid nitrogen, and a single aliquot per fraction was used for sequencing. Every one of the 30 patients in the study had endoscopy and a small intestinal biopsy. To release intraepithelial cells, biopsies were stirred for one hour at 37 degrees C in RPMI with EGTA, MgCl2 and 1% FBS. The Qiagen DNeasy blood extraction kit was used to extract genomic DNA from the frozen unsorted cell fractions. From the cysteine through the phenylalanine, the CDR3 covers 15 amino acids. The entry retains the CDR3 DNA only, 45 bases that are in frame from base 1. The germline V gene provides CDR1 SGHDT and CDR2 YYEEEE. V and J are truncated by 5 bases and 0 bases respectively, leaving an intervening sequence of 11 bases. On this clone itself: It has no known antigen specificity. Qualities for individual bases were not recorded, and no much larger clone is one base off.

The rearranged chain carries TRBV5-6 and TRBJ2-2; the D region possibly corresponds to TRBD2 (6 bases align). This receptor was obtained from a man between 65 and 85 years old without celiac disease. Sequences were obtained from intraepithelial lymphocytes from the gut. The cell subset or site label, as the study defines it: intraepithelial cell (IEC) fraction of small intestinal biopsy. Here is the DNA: TGTGCCAGCAGTGGAGGGGAATCGAACACCGGGGAGCTGTTTTTT. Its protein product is CASSGGESNTGELFF.